Presented here are 7 T cell receptor beta chains from one specimen sequenced in a study of T cell clones after liver transplantation. Sequencing was performed with immunoSEQ multiplex PCR; in TCRdb, only in-frame clones are kept and a portion is missing. This sample yields tens of thousands of clones, of which more than 85% are seen a single time; approximately 1% belongs to the top ten. This specimen was CD4+ T cells from blood, taken about 26 months after liver transplant. These TCRs come from a human patient who received a liver transplant. A subset of T cells may come from the graft donor.

This chain joins TRBV15 and TRBJ1-2, with 7 bases fitting TRBD1. Germline V CDR1 and CDR2: LNHNV, YYDKDF (reference sequence). This CDR3 contains 13 residues. J was trimmed by 7 bases and V by 6 bases; bases with no gene match: 8. CDR3: CATREQGVGGYTF. The CDR3 DNA reads TGTGCCACCAGAGAGCAGGGGGTAGGTGGCTACACCTTC.

This chain connects TRBV11-3 to TRBJ1-3; D possibly corresponds to TRBD1 (5 bases). The germline V gene encodes CDR1 SGHNT and CDR2 YENEEA. The CDR3 covers 14 residues. The V end was cut by 5 bases, the J end by 1 base, with 9 bases between. The CDR3 protein is CASSRPGSGNTIYF. In nucleotides, the CDR3 is TGTGCCAGCAGCCGTCCAGGGTCTGGAAACACCATATATTTT.

The V and J genes are TRBV19 and TRBJ2-1; 7 bases line up with TRBD2. There are 17 residues in the CDR3. Trimming took 8 bases from V and 6 from J; bases not matched to a gene: 19. Germline CDR1 LNHDA, CDR2 SQIVND (reference sequence). CDR3 in amino acids: CASGEPRGSSPGNEQFF. The CDR3 DNA reads as TGTGCCAGTGGGGAACCGCGCGGGAGCTCCCCCGGCAATGAGCAGTTCTTC.

This chain joins TRBV6-5 and TRBJ2-7, with D possibly being TRBD1 (5 bases). CDR1 is MNHEY, CDR2 SVGAGI, per germline. CDR3 length: 13 amino acids. Trimming removed 2 bases at V and 10 bases at J, with 15 bases between. Written as DNA, the CDR3 is TGTGCCAGCAGTTACCCTGGGGCGCCTACACAGTACTTC. As protein: CASSYPGAPTQYF.

The chain links TRBV10-1 to TRBJ2-3, with TRBD1 matching 9 bases. After removal of 10 bases from V and 4 bases from J, the junction contained 9 bases not matched to a gene. CDR1 is WNHNN, CDR2 SYGVQD, per germline (reference sequence). This CDR3 spans 14 amino acids. The CDR3 here is CAILRDRVADTQYF. The CDR3 DNA reads TGCGCCATCCTCCGGGACAGGGTTGCAGATACGCAGTATTTT.

The rearrangement uses TRBV5-1 and TRBJ2-7; weak D call: TRBD1 (6 bases). Germline CDR1 SGHRS, CDR2 YFSETQ. The V and J ends lost 3 bases and 0 bases respectively, with 10 bases between them. The CDR3 spans 14 residues. CDR3 nucleotides: TGCGCCAGCAGCTGGGGACAAAGCTCCTACGAGCAGTACTTC. Its translation: CASSWGQSSYEQYF.

This clone appeared once. The V gene is TRBV14, the J gene TRBJ1-4, with D tentatively TRBD1 (5 bases). Deletions cut 0 bases from V and 3 bases from J, with 8 bases between. The CDR3 is 15 residues long. Germline V lookup: CDR1 SGHDN, CDR2 FVKESK. The CDR3 loop reads CASSQEAGSNEKLFF. The CDR3 DNA reads TGTGCCAGCAGCCAAGAGGCAGGGTCTAATGAAAAACTGTTTTTT.